These T cell receptor beta chains were read from a single sample in a study of beta chain features in type 1 diabetes. Sequencing was performed with immunoSEQ multiplex PCR; in TCRdb, only in-frame clones are kept and a portion is missing. The sample records 600,000 to 650,000 clones, around 15% being singletons. Source material: naive CD4+ T cells from blood. Receptors originate from a man between 18 and 29 years old in good health. Both conserved end residues are part of each CDR3. A D gene is named only where the DNA matches it firmly. Clone size, where shown, is once, few, many, or a class for clones that have expanded.

clone size: few
J gene: TRBJ1-5
V gene: TRBV7-2
D gene: .
CDR3 DNA: TGTGCCAGCAGCTTAGCGAAATATAGCAATCAGCCCCAGCATTTT
CDR3 protein: CASSLAKYSNQPQHF

clone size: .
J gene: TRBJ1-1
V gene: TRBV19
D gene: .
CDR3 DNA: TGTGCCAGTAGCGAGAAGGGACGGAAGAACACTGAAGCTTTCTTT
CDR3 protein: CASSEKGRKNTEAFF

clone size: few
J gene: TRBJ2-1
V gene: TRBV4-1
D gene: .
CDR3 DNA: TGCGCCAGCAGCCAAGCGCCCGAGCGCAACGAGCAGTTCTTC
CDR3 protein: CASSQAPERNEQFF

clone size: few
J gene: TRBJ2-3
V gene: TRBV11-2
D gene: .
CDR3 DNA: TGTGCCAGCAGCTTGAGGCCGTTTGGCAGGGGCACAGATACGCAGTATTTT
CDR3 protein: CASSLRPFGRGTDTQYF

clone size: few
J gene: TRBJ1-5
V gene: TRBV5-1
D gene: .
CDR3 DNA: TGCGCCAGCAGCATCGGGGCAGGGGGCAATCAGCCCCAGCATTTT
CDR3 protein: CASSIGAGGNQPQHF

clone size: few
J gene: TRBJ2-1
V gene: TRBV12-5
D gene: TRBD2
CDR3 DNA: TGTGCTAGTGGTCGAAGCGGGACTAGTGGCAATGAGCAGTTCTTC
CDR3 protein: CASGRSGTSGNEQFF

clone size: few
J gene: TRBJ1-4
V gene: TRBV27
D gene: .
CDR3 DNA: TGTGCCAGCACCTTTTTCCAGCCTGGGAGCCGAGAAAAACTGTTTTTT
CDR3 protein: CASTFFQPGSREKLFF

clone size: .
J gene: TRBJ1-3
V gene: TRBV9
D gene: .
CDR3 DNA: TGTGCCAGCAGTCCCGTTGGAAACACCATATATTTT
CDR3 protein: CASSPVGNTIYF

clone size: few
J gene: TRBJ1-6
V gene: TRBV5-1
D gene: .
CDR3 DNA: TGCGCCAGCAAGCAGGGGAGCTCACCCCTCCACTTT
CDR3 protein: CASKQGSSPLHF

clone size: .
J gene: TRBJ2-2
V gene: TRBV29-1
D gene: TRBD1
CDR3 DNA: TGCAGCGCTGGCCGCGGACAGGAATACACCGGGGAGCTGTTTTTT
CDR3 protein: CSAGRGQEYTGELFF

clone size: .
J gene: TRBJ2-1
V gene: TRBV11-2
D gene: .
CDR3 DNA: TGTGCCAGCAGCTTAGGGGTCAACAATGAGCAGTTCTTC
CDR3 protein: CASSLGVNNEQFF

clone size: few
J gene: TRBJ2-7
V gene: TRBV5-1
D gene: TRBD1
CDR3 DNA: TGCGCCAGCAGCTTGGAGGGACAGGGGGCTGACGAGCAGTACTTC
CDR3 protein: CASSLEGQGADEQYF

clone size: few
J gene: TRBJ2-7
V gene: TRBV5-6
D gene: .
CDR3 DNA: TGTGCCAGCAGCTTGTTGAACGAGCAGTACTTC
CDR3 protein: CASSLLNEQYF

clone size: few
J gene: TRBJ1-2
V gene: TRBV4-2
D gene: TRBD1
CDR3 DNA: TGTGCCAGCAGCCAGGCACCGGGACAGGGCGGGTATGGCTACACCTTC
CDR3 protein: CASSQAPGQGGYGYTF

clone size: .
J gene: TRBJ1-1
V gene: TRBV25-1
D gene: .
CDR3 DNA: TGTGCCAGCATGAAGGGGACCGTGGCCCCCATGAACACTGAAGCTTTCTTT
CDR3 protein: CASMKGTVAPMNTEAFF

clone size: few
J gene: TRBJ2-6
V gene: TRBV5-1
D gene: .
CDR3 DNA: TGCGCCAGCAGCTTGTTCAGAGGGTCTGGGGCCAACGTCCTGACTTTC
CDR3 protein: CASSLFRGSGANVLTF

clone size: few
J gene: TRBJ2-1
V gene: TRBV5-4
D gene: .
CDR3 DNA: TGTGCCAGCAGCTTTGATCAAGCGGCTTACAATGAGCAGTTCTTC
CDR3 protein: CASSFDQAAYNEQFF

clone size: .
J gene: TRBJ1-3
V gene: TRBV7-9
D gene: .
CDR3 DNA: TGTGCCAGCAGCTCTTCCGTAGGAATTGGAAACACCATATATTTT
CDR3 protein: CASSSSVGIGNTIYF

clone size: few
J gene: TRBJ1-5
V gene: TRBV27
D gene: .
CDR3 DNA: TGTGCCAGCAGGGGTGTGGGTTCCAGGGACGAGCGACAGCCCCAGCATTTT
CDR3 protein: CASRGVGSRDERQPQHF

clone size: .
J gene: TRBJ2-7
V gene: TRBV7-9
D gene: TRBD2
CDR3 DNA: TGTGCCAGCAGCCCGACTAGCGGGAAAAGTTACGAGCAGTACTTC
CDR3 protein: CASSPTSGKSYEQYF

clone size: .
J gene: TRBJ1-5
V gene: TRBV11-1
D gene: .
CDR3 DNA: TGTGCCAGCAGCTTAGCGGGGTCCCGGAATAGCAATCAGCCCCAGCATTTT
CDR3 protein: CASSLAGSRNSNQPQHF

clone size: .
J gene: TRBJ1-1
V gene: TRBV6-4
D gene: .
CDR3 DNA: TGTGCCAGCAGTGACCAGGGAGCGGGGAGTACTGAAGCTTTCTTT
CDR3 protein: CASSDQGAGSTEAFF

clone size: .
J gene: TRBJ2-3
V gene: TRBV4-2
D gene: .
CDR3 DNA: TGTGCCAGCAGCCAAGATGGGAGCACAGATACGCAGTATTTT
CDR3 protein: CASSQDGSTDTQYF

clone size: .
J gene: TRBJ1-1
V gene: TRBV7-8
D gene: .
CDR3 DNA: TGTGCCAGCAGCTCCCCAGGGTTAGGCACTGAAGCTTTCTTT
CDR3 protein: CASSSPGLGTEAFF

clone size: .
J gene: TRBJ2-3
V gene: TRBV28
D gene: .
CDR3 DNA: TGTGCCAGCAGAACCGCTAGTACTTCAACAGATACGCAGTATTTT
CDR3 protein: CASRTASTSTDTQYF

clone size: few
J gene: TRBJ2-5
V gene: TRBV7-9
D gene: TRBD2
CDR3 DNA: TGTGCCAGCAGCCCACTCGGACTAGCGGGGGCCCAAGAGACCCAGTACTTC
CDR3 protein: CASSPLGLAGAQETQYF

clone size: .
J gene: TRBJ2-1
V gene: TRBV4-1
D gene: TRBD2
CDR3 DNA: TGCGCCAGCAGCCAAGTACGAGCGGGAGTCATCGTACGTGGGAATGAGCAGTTCTTC
CDR3 protein: CASSQVRAGVIVRGNEQFF

clone size: .
J gene: TRBJ2-7
V gene: TRBV7-9
D gene: .
CDR3 DNA: TGTGCCAGCAGCTTTCGGCAGGGTGGCCACGAGCAGTACTTC
CDR3 protein: CASSFRQGGHEQYF

clone size: .
J gene: TRBJ2-7
V gene: TRBV7-8
D gene: .
CDR3 DNA: TGTGCCAGCAGCTCGGACAGACCCACCTACGAGCAGTACTTC
CDR3 protein: CASSSDRPTYEQYF

clone size: few
J gene: TRBJ1-3
V gene: TRBV6-5
D gene: TRBD1
CDR3 DNA: TGTGCCAGCAGTCGACAGGGATATGGAAACACCATATATTTT
CDR3 protein: CASSRQGYGNTIYF

clone size: few
J gene: TRBJ2-2
V gene: TRBV9
D gene: TRBD1
CDR3 DNA: TGTGCCAGCAGCGTAGCGGGACAGGGGAACACCGGGGAGCTGTTTTTT
CDR3 protein: CASSVAGQGNTGELFF

clone size: .
J gene: TRBJ2-2
V gene: TRBV28
D gene: TRBD1
CDR3 DNA: TGTGCCAGCAGTGAGGACAGGGGTACCGGGGAGCTGTTTTTT
CDR3 protein: CASSEDRGTGELFF

clone size: few
J gene: TRBJ2-7
V gene: TRBV27
D gene: .
CDR3 DNA: TGTGCCAGCAGTTTAGCGGACGGCCGTTCGAACGAGCAGTACTTC
CDR3 protein: CASSLADGRSNEQYF

clone size: .
J gene: TRBJ2-1
V gene: TRBV19
D gene: .
CDR3 DNA: TGTGCCAGTAGTATAGGACGAGGGGTGGGTGAGCAGTTCTTC
CDR3 protein: CASSIGRGVGEQFF

clone size: .
J gene: TRBJ2-1
V gene: TRBV5-1
D gene: .
CDR3 DNA: TGCGCCAGCAGCCCGGATGGGACCACTTACAATGAGCAGTTCTTC
CDR3 protein: CASSPDGTTYNEQFF

clone size: few
J gene: TRBJ2-5
V gene: TRBV7-7
D gene: .
CDR3 DNA: TGTGCTAGCAGCTTACAGGGATCCCGGGGGGAGACCCAGTACTTC
CDR3 protein: CASSLQGSRGETQYF

clone size: .
J gene: TRBJ1-1
V gene: TRBV29-1
D gene: TRBD1
CDR3 DNA: TGCAGCGTCCAGTCCAGGGGGCAAGCTTTCTTT
CDR3 protein: CSVQSRGQAFF

clone size: .
J gene: TRBJ1-1
V gene: TRBV4-3
D gene: .
CDR3 DNA: TGCGCCAGCAGCCAAAAGGGGTGGGGTGAAGCTTTCTTT
CDR3 protein: CASSQKGWGEAFF

clone size: few
J gene: TRBJ2-3
V gene: TRBV4-3
D gene: .
CDR3 DNA: TGCGCCAGCAGCGCGGGGTTTTGGACAGATACGCAGTATTTT
CDR3 protein: CASSAGFWTDTQYF